This T cell receptor (beta chain) derives from a study of cytomegalovirus exposure and HLA in healthy donors. V was cut by 2 bases and J by 5 bases, with 5 bases left in between. The germline gives CDR1 SGHTS, CDR2 YDEGEE. The CDR3 totals 11 residues. The primer mix had 60 Vbeta and 13 Jbeta primers. Data came from immunoSEQ multiplex PCR; TCRdb stores just in-frame clones and leaves some out. The sample's table shows approximately 140,000 clones. The sample comprised PBMCs. This sequence joins TRBV5-8 and TRBJ2-7; D uncertain. This clonotype was sampled from a woman aged 50 to 60 in good health and CMV-seronegative. The CDR3 loop is CASSLANEQYF. In DNA form, the CDR3 reads TGTGCCAGCAGCTTAGCGAACGAGCAGTACTTC.